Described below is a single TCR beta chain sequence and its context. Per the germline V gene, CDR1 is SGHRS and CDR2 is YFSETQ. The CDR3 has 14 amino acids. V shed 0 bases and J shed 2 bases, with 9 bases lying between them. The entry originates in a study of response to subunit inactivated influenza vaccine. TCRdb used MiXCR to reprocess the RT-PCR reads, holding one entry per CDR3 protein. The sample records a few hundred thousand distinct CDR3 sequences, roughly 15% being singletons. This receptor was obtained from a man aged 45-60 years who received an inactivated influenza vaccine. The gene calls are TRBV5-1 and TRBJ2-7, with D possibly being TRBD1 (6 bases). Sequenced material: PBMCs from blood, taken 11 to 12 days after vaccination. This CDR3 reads CASSLAAGAYEQYF. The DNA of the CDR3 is TGCGCCAGCAGCTTGGCCGCAGGGGCCTACGAGCAGTACTTC.